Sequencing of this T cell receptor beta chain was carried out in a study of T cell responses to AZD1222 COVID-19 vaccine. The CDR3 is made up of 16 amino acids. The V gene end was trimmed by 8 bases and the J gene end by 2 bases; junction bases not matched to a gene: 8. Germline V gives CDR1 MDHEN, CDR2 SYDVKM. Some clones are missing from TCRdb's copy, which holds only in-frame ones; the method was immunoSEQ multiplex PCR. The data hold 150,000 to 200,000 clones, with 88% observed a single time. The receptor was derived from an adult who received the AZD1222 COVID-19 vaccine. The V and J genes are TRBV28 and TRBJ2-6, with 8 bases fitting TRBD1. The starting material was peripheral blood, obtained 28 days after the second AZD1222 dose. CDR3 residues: CASARQGAPGANVLTF. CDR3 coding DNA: TGTGCCAGCGCCCGGCAGGGGGCCCCTGGGGCCAACGTCCTGACTTTC.